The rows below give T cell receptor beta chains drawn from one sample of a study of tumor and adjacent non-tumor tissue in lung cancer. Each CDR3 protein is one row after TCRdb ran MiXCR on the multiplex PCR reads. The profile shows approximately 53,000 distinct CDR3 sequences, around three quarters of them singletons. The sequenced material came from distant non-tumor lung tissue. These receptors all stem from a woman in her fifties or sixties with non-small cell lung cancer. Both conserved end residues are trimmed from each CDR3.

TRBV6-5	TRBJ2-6	TSSRQGGGGVNVLT
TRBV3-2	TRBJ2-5	AISPPDREETQY
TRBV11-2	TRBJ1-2	GSSTAGVSGYT
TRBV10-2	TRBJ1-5	ASSVTGGGHQPQH
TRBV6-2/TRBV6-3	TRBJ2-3	ASSYDLPLTVTQY
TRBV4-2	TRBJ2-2	DSSQEGFGLAGELF
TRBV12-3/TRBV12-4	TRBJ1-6	ASTRNNSPLH
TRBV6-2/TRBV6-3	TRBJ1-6	ASSGNSPPH
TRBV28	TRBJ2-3	TSSSSTDTQY
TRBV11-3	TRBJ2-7	ASSLDTRIYVQY
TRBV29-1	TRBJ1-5	SVAGRGSNPPQH
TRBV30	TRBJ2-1	AWRSGSMDEQF
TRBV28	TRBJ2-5	TSSPPGEKKTQY
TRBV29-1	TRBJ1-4	SAVAQNEKLI
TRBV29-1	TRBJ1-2	SVFGDAYGYT
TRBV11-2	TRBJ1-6	VSSLEGQGTAPPH
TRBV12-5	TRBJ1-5	ASGGQLFNGNQPRH
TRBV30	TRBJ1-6	ACTVEYNSPLH
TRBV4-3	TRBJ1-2	ASSQKAKYGYT
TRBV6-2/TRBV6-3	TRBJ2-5	ASNPGLADQETQY
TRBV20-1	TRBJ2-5	SARAPTSGETQY
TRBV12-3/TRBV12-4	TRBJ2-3	ASSPLATRTDTQY
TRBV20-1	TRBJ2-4	SARTLETEPSGIQY
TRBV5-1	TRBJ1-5	ASSLDPGRSNQPQH
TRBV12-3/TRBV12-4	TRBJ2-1	ASSPRLLQRGDEQF